This passage covers 30 T cell receptor beta chains from one sample sequenced in a study of CD8+CD57+ T cells in acquired aplastic anemia. Genomic DNA templated the TCR beta VDJ and CDR3 profiling. TCRdb used MiXCR to reprocess the reads, holding one entry per CDR3 protein. The sample consists of approximately 470,000 distinct CDR3 sequences, around a third of them appearing once. Previously, flow cytometry had revealed CD8+CD57+ cell expansion in the patients chosen for sequencing. What was sequenced was sorted CD4+, CD8+, or CD8+CD57+ T cells (not recorded which) from PBMCs. The receptors were gathered from a human donor with aplastic anemia.

This clonotype has ten or more counts. J is TRBJ1-3 and V is TRBV10-3; D gene unclear. The CDR3 extends over 17 amino acids. Germline CDR1 reads ENHRY; CDR2 reads SYGVKD. V lost 4 bases and J 1 base, leaving 17 bases between the germline ends. The CDR3 loop is CAISAQEGGKSGNTIYF. CDR3 bases: TGTGCCATCAGTGCCCAAGAAGGCGGAAAGTCTGGAAACACCATATATTTT.

The CDR3 DNA reads TGCAGTGCTAGCGGGACAGAGAACTATGGCTACACCTTC. Translation: CSASGTENYGYTF. The V and J genes are TRBV20-1 and TRBJ1-2; the match to TRBD1 covers 7 bases. CDR3 length: 13 residues. The germline V gene has CDR1 DFQATT and CDR2 SNEGSKA (reference sequence). V trimming: 3 bases; J trimming: 2 bases; junction bases outside the gene matches: 3.

This clonotype was found many times. V gene TRBV6-5 combines with J gene TRBJ1-5, with D uncertain. There are 14 residues in the CDR3. V was trimmed by 0 bases and J by 4 bases, leaving 7 bases between them. Germline V gene sequence: CDR1 MNHEY, CDR2 SVGAGI. The CDR3 sequence is CASSYSSPNQPQHF. The CDR3 DNA sequence: TGTGCCAGCAGTTACTCGTCGCCAAATCAGCCCCAGCATTTT.

This clonotype was found a few times. The chain links TRBV10-3 to TRBJ2-1, with TRBD2 as a possible D gene (5 bases). The CDR3 sequence is 14 residues long. Germline V gene lookup returns CDR1 ENHRY and CDR2 SYGVKD. CDR3 nucleotide sequence: TGTGCTACCTACCACGGCGGGCCCGACAATGAGCAGTTCTTC. Its translation is CATYHGGPDNEQFF.

This rearrangement joins TRBV19 to TRBJ1-2; D not certain. The CDR3 is 14 residues long. Germline V lookup: CDR1 LNHDA, CDR2 SQIVND (reference sequence). V was cut by 7 bases and J by 5 bases, with 17 bases left in between. The CDR3 DNA sequence: TGTGCCAGTAAGCGTGGGAGGGCACTATATGGCTACACCTTC. Its protein product is CASKRGRALYGYTF.

This clonotype was recorded a few times. The J gene is TRBJ1-2, the V gene TRBV10-3; D is perhaps TRBD1 (6 bases). V gave up 10 bases and J gave up 4 bases, with 16 bases separating them. CDR1 is ENHRY and CDR2 is SYGVKD in the germline V gene. The CDR3 is 13 amino acids. The CDR3 nucleotides are TGTGCCAGCAGCCCTGAGGGGGGCTATGGCTACACCTTC. Amino acids: CASSPEGGYGYTF.

This clonotype was found many times. At one of its ends the junction is not consistent with the germline gene, which may arise from a read error. The chain couples TRBV29-1 to TRBJ1-2, with D hard to call. This CDR3 comprises 9 residues. Germline CDR1 SQVTM, CDR2 ANQGSEA. Written as DNA, the CDR3 is TGCAGCGTTGAAGTCCCCACATACTTC. Translating it yields CSVEVPTYF.

The rearrangement joins TRBV4-2 to TRBJ2-1; D gene ambiguous. The CDR3 runs 16 residues. Trimming removed 1 base at V and 0 bases at J, with 10 bases between. Germline CDR1 LGHNA, CDR2 YNFKEQ. CDR3 protein: CASSQVPLSSYNEQFF. In nucleotides, the CDR3 is TGTGCCAGCAGCCAAGTTCCCCTAAGCTCCTACAATGAGCAGTTCTTC.

This clonotype was found many times. The genes are TRBV12-5 and TRBJ1-2; 7 nucleotides align to TRBD1. Germline CDR1 LGHNT, CDR2 FRNRAP. J gave up 4 bases and V 7 bases, and 9 bases lay outside the gene matches. The CDR3 loop spans 14 amino acids. CDR3: CASALGTVSYGYTF. As DNA, the CDR3 is TGTGCTAGTGCCTTAGGGACAGTAAGCTATGGCTACACCTTC.

In its sample, this clonotype was seen many times. The V call is TRBV20-1, the J call TRBJ2-6; D ambiguous. The V and J ends lost 3 bases and 0 bases respectively, with 0 bases between them. The germline V gene encodes CDR1 DFQATT and CDR2 SNEGSKA (reference sequence). The CDR3 runs 12 residues. CDR3: CSASSGANVLTF. DNA for the CDR3: TGCAGTGCTAGCTCTGGGGCCAACGTCCTGACTTTC.

This clonotype was detected only a few times. This chain links TRBV25-1 with TRBJ2-1; D call uncertain. The V gene's germline CDR1 is MGHDK and CDR2 SYGVNS. V gave up 2 bases and J gave up 9 bases, with 11 bases separating them. The CDR3 length is 13 residues. DNA of the CDR3: TGTGCCAGCAGTGAAGCGAGGCTAGTTGAGCAGTTCTTC. Translating gives CASSEARLVEQFF. The variable domain in full, completed from reference TRBV25-1 and TRBJ2-1, reads EADIYQTPRYLVIGTGKKITLECSQTMGHDKMYWYQQDPGMELHLIHYSYGVNSTEKGDLSSESTVSRIRTEHFPLTLESARPSHTSQYLCASSEARLVEQFFGPGTRLTVL.

As for this clonotype: This clone may be a read error of a much larger clone one base away. The chain has TRBV19 and TRBJ2-1; perhaps D is TRBD1 or TRBD2 (5 bases each). V lost 7 bases and J lost 8, with 15 bases in between. Per germline, CDR1 LNHDA and CDR2 SQIVND (reference sequence). The CDR3 length is 13 residues. The CDR3 DNA sequence: TGTGCCAGTACCTCCGAGAGGGGCTATGAGCAGTTCTTC. Its translation is CASTSERGYEQFF.

This clonotype has more than one count but fewer than ten. The gene calls are TRBV20-1 and TRBJ2-3; possibly TRBD2 for D (7 bases). The CDR3 is 14 amino acids. Deletions cut 1 base from V and 4 bases from J, with 12 bases between. Germline V lookup: CDR1 DFQATT, CDR2 SNEGSKA (reference sequence). The CDR3 spells CSARAGGMADTQYF. CDR3 DNA sequence: TGCAGTGCTAGAGCGGGGGGCATGGCAGATACGCAGTATTTT.

This clonotype was recorded at least ten times. The J gene is TRBJ1-3, the V gene TRBV9; D not resolved. CDR3 length: 16 amino acids. V lost 0 bases and J lost 2, with 12 bases in between. Germline values: CDR1 SGDLS, CDR2 YYNGEE. CDR3 loop: CASSVEDRSTGNTIYF. In nucleotides, the CDR3 is TGTGCCAGCAGCGTAGAGGACCGGTCCACTGGAAACACCATATATTTT.

The chain joins TRBV24-1 to TRBJ2-3; D is possibly TRBD1 or TRBD2 (5 bases each). The CDR3 spans 15 residues. The germline CDR1 and CDR2 sequences are KGHDR and SFDVKD. Trimming left V 4 bases short and J 4 bases short, with 14 bases between. The CDR3 DNA reads as TGTGCCACCAGTGAACGTCACCGAGGGGCAGATACGCAGTATTTT. Translated: CATSERHRGADTQYF.

This clonotype was detected many times. The chain joins TRBV19 to TRBJ1-3, with D perhaps matching TRBD1 (6 bases). Germline V gives CDR1 LNHDA, CDR2 SQIVND (reference sequence). The CDR3 contains 14 residues. V gave up 6 bases and J gave up 3 bases, with 12 bases separating them. The CDR3 nucleotides are TGTGCCAGTAGCGTACAGGGCGGTGGAAACACCATATATTTT. Translated, it gives CASSVQGGGNTIYF. The entire variable domain, with the rest obtained from reference TRBV19 and TRBJ1-3, is as follows: DGGITQSPKYLFRKEGQNVTLSCEQNLNHDAMYWYRQDPGQGLRLIYYSQIVNDFQKGDIAEGYSVSREKKESFPLTVTSAQKNPTAFYLCASSVQGGGNTIYFGEGSWLTVV.

This clonotype was seen ten or more times. The genes are TRBV10-3 and TRBJ2-7; TRBD1 matches at 10 bases. Trimming cost V 4 bases and J 5 bases; bases outside gene matches: 8. CDR1 is ENHRY, CDR2 SYGVKD, per germline. This CDR3 is 15 amino acids long. Here the CDR3 DNA reads TGTGCCATCAGTGGGGGGACAGGGGTGGCGAACGAGCAGTACTTC. Translated: CAISGGTGVANEQYF.

This clonotype was detected ten times or more. The gene calls are TRBV24-1 and TRBJ1-1; 9 bases line up with TRBD1. The CDR3 runs to 16 residues. V was clipped by 4 bases and J by 5 bases; unmatched bases: 10. Germline V lookup: CDR1 KGHDR, CDR2 SFDVKD. The CDR3 sequence: CATSDQTGQGRTEAFF. The CDR3 DNA sequence: TGTGCCACCAGTGACCAAACAGGACAGGGGCGGACTGAAGCTTTCTTT.

Ten or more counts support this clonotype. The chain uses TRBV2 and TRBJ1-6, with a weak D call TRBD1 (5 bases). CDR1 is SNHLY, CDR2 FYNNEI, per germline. This CDR3 has 18 residues. Trimming took 4 bases from V and 0 from J, leaving 16 bases between them. CDR3 residues: CASSARSPGRSYNSPLHF. Here the CDR3 DNA reads TGTGCCAGCAGTGCGCGGTCTCCGGGACGCTCCTATAATTCACCCCTCCACTTT.

The sample holds a few counts of this clonotype. The chain employs TRBV30 and TRBJ1-2; D gene unclear. The length of the CDR3 is 12 residues. V gave up 2 bases and J gave up 1 base, with 5 bases separating them. Germline V CDR1 and CDR2: GTSNPN, SVGIG (reference sequence). The CDR3 loop is CAWSSGNYGYTF. The CDR3 DNA reads as TGTGCCTGGAGTTCTGGTAACTATGGCTACACCTTC.

This clonotype was counted ten times or more. J is TRBJ2-7 and V is TRBV19; D is tentatively TRBD1 or TRBD2 (5 bases each). Germline values: CDR1 LNHDA, CDR2 SQIVND (reference sequence). The CDR3 is 14 amino acids. Trimming removed 3 bases from V and 6 bases from J, with 15 bases in between. The chain's CDR3 is CASSISQGAREQYF. The CDR3 DNA reads as TGTGCCAGTAGTATTAGTCAGGGAGCACGCGAGCAGTACTTC. The full variable domain, with the rest looked up from reference TRBV19 and TRBJ2-7, is DGGITQSPKYLFRKEGQNVTLSCEQNLNHDAMYWYRQDPGQGLRLIYYSQIVNDFQKGDIAEGYSVSREKKESFPLTVTSAQKNPTAFYLCASSISQGAREQYFGPGTRLTVT.

This CDR3 is CASSGRQQETQYF. CDR3 nucleotides: TGTGCCAGCAGCGGGAGGCAGCAAGAGACCCAGTACTTC. J is TRBJ2-5 and V is TRBV7-2; perhaps TRBD2 as D (6 bases). Germline CDR1 and CDR2: SGHTA and FQGNSA. Trimming removed 5 bases from V and 2 bases from J, with 9 bases in between. CDR3 length: 13 amino acids.

This clonotype was picked up many times. The gene calls are TRBV20-1 and TRBJ2-7; 7 bases map to TRBD1. V gave up 1 base and J gave up 4 bases; unmatched junction bases: 7. CDR3 size: 14 residues. From germline, CDR1 is DFQATT and CDR2 SNEGSKA (reference sequence). The CDR3 bases are TGCAGTGCTAGAGTGAGGGGGCCCGGATACGAGCAGTACTTC. This translates into CSARVRGPGYEQYF.

Many counts were recorded for this clonotype. The V gene is TRBV2, the J gene TRBJ2-1, with 10 nucleotides matching TRBD2. The length of the CDR3 is 14 residues. V shed 7 bases, J shed 9 bases, and the junction held 9 bases outside the gene matches. Germline V gene lookup returns CDR1 SNHLY and CDR2 FYNNEI. In DNA, the CDR3 is TGTGCCAGCAAGTCGGCTAGCGGGAGTAGTGAGCAGTTCTTC. It specifies CASKSASGSSEQFF.

Comments on this clonotype: A much larger clone sits a single nucleotide away, making a read error possible. The chain employs TRBV7-3 and TRBJ2-7, with 8 bases that match TRBD1. Germline lookup yields CDR1 SGHTA and CDR2 FQGTGA. CDR3 length equals 13 residues. The CDR3 loop is CANSLGADRALYF. In nucleotides, the CDR3 is TGTGCCAACAGCCTCGGGGCGGACAGGGCTTTATACTTC.

This clonotype was detected ten times or more. The chain combines TRBV7-9 with TRBJ1-6; 8 bases line up with TRBD1. The CDR3 runs 15 residues. From germline, CDR1 is SEHNR and CDR2 FQNEAQ (reference sequence). J lost 10 bases, V lost 4 bases, and 9 bases had no gene match. CDR3 region: CASSSQGTGYSPLHF. For the CDR3, the DNA is TGTGCCAGCAGCTCCCAGGGGACAGGATACTCACCCCTCCACTTT.

This clonotype has at least ten counts. The chain employs TRBV6-6 and TRBJ2-7; D is unclear. The germline V gene has CDR1 MNHNY and CDR2 SVGAGI (reference sequence). V gave up 2 bases and J gave up 3 bases, with 5 bases separating them. The CDR3 spans 12 residues. For the CDR3, the DNA is TGTGCCAGCAGTTACGTCGACTACGAGCAGTACTTC. It translates to CASSYVDYEQYF.

The J gene is TRBJ1-3, the V gene TRBV4-1; the D gene is possibly TRBD1 (5 bases). Germline lookup yields CDR1 MGHRA and CDR2 YSYEKL. CDR3 size: 15 residues. Trimming took 0 bases from V and 2 from J, leaving 8 bases between them. The CDR3 spells CASSQEGRAGNTIYF. The CDR3, as DNA: TGCGCCAGCAGCCAAGAAGGCAGGGCTGGAAACACCATATATTTT.

The CDR3 protein is CASSVGTGKNIQYF. Written as DNA, the CDR3 is TGTGCCAGCAGCGTCGGGACAGGGAAAAACATTCAGTACTTC. The chain carries TRBV9 and TRBJ2-4; 9 bases agree with TRBD1. The CDR3 totals 14 residues. Unmatched junction bases numbered 1, after V lost 2 bases and J lost 4 bases. Germline V gene lookup returns CDR1 SGDLS and CDR2 YYNGEE. Variable domain in full (rest from reference TRBV9 and TRBJ2-4): DSGVTQTPKHLITATGQRVTLRCSPRSGDLSVYWYQQSLDQGLQFLIQYYNGEERAKGNILERFSAQQFPDLHSELNLSSLELGDSALYFCASSVGTGKNIQYFGAGTRLSVL.

On this clonotype: At one end, the junction sequence differs from germline, possibly due to a read error. The chain carries TRBV10-3 and TRBJ2-3; D remains unclear. The CDR3 loop spans 13 amino acids. Germline CDR1 ENHRY, CDR2 SYGVKD. The CDR3 here is CASSSTGPHTQYF. CDR3 bases: TGTGCCAGCAGTTCGACCGGCCCTCATACGCAGTATTTT.